The clone carrying this T cell receptor beta chain was counted at least ten times. The data belong to a study of CD8+CD57+ T cells in acquired aplastic anemia. Trimming removed 2 bases from V and 5 bases from J, with 15 bases in between. CDR3 length: 15 amino acids. Germline CDR1 SGHTA, CDR2 FQGNSA. For CDR3 and TCR beta VDJ profiling, genomic DNA was the template used. TCRdb fed the reads into MiXCR, producing one record per CDR3 protein. This table has some 140,000 distinct CDR3 sequences, 35% to 50% appearing once. The clonotype was recovered from a human donor in good health, serving as a control. Sample: sorted CD4+, CD8+, or CD8+CD57+ T cells (not recorded which) from PBMCs. The rearrangement links TRBV7-2 to TRBJ2-5; weak D call: TRBD2 (6 bases). The CDR3 protein is CASSLSTGVGETQYF. Written as DNA, the CDR3 is TGTGCCAGCAGCTTATCTACGGGAGTCGGGGAGACCCAGTACTTC.